A selection of T cell receptor beta chains follows, all from one sample in a study of T cells after yellow fever vaccination. TCRdb called the 5' RACE reads again in MiXCR, with one record for every CDR3 protein. The sample carries a few hundred thousand distinct CDR3 sequences, approximately 8% recorded once. Specimen: CD4+ T cells sorted from PBMCs, collected 5 days after the yellow fever booster vaccination. All receptors come from a man aged 18 to 30 who received the YFV17D yellow fever vaccine. Both conserved end residues are part of each CDR3. Each record gives: clone size, D gene, J gene, V gene, CDR3 DNA, CDR3 protein. The D gene is left open where the match is weak. Clone sizes are given selectively: once, few, many, or a class where the clone is expanded.

few | TRBD1 | TRBJ1-5 | TRBV12-3/TRBV12-4 | TGTGCCAGCAGTTTCGGGACAGAGAATCAGCCCCAGCATTTT | CASSFGTENQPQHF
. | TRBD2 | TRBJ2-5 | TRBV20-1 | TGCAGTGCTAGGGATACGGGGGGGACCCAGTACTTC | CSARDTGGTQYF
few | . | TRBJ1-1 | TRBV2 | TGTGCCAGCAGTGAAGCAGGCAGGGTGAATTTCGCTGAAGCTTTCTTT | CASSEAGRVNFAEAFF
. | TRBD1 | TRBJ2-5 | TRBV7-9 | TGTGCCAGCAGCCGTGGACAGGGGGTCGGAGAGACCCAGTACTTC | CASSRGQGVGETQYF
. | TRBD2 | TRBJ2-5 | TRBV6-5 | TGTGCCAGCAGTTACCCTAGCGGGGGGGAAGAGACCCAGTACTTC | CASSYPSGGEETQYF
many | . | TRBJ2-3 | TRBV5-1 | TGCGCCAGCAGCCCCGGCGGGTCTGCAGGAGATACGCAGTATTTT | CASSPGGSAGDTQYF
few | . | TRBJ2-2 | TRBV9 | TGTGCCAGCAGCGTAGGACATGTGGCAGGGACGGGCGGGGAGCTGTTTTTT | CASSVGHVAGTGGELFF
. | TRBD1 | TRBJ2-7 | TRBV5-1 | TGCGCCAGCAGCGAGGACAGGGTTAATTACGAGCAGTACTTC | CASSEDRVNYEQYF
once | . | TRBJ1-1 | TRBV12-5 | TGTGCTAGTGGTTTGGTACTTGGGGGACAAGGTATCCAGAACACTGAAGCTTTCTTT | CASGLVLGGQGIQNTEAFF
. | TRBD1 | TRBJ1-1 | TRBV6-6 | TGTGCCAGCAGTACCCCTTGGGTCAGGGGGCCCATGAACACTGAAGCTTTCTTT | CASSTPWVRGPMNTEAFF
few | . | TRBJ1-5 | TRBV28 | TGTGCCAGCAGTTCAGAAAATCAGCCCCAGCATTTT | CASSSENQPQHF
few | . | TRBJ1-1 | TRBV19 | TGTGCCAGTAATGAGGCCCCGGGCGCTGAAGCTTTCTTT | CASNEAPGAEAFF
. | TRBD1 | TRBJ2-2 | TRBV5-1 | TGCGCCAGCACCGGACAGGGTCGAACCGGGGAGCTGTTTTTT | CASTGQGRTGELFF
many | . | TRBJ2-5 | TRBV7-2 | TGTGCCAGCAGCGCCGGGAACTTTGAGGCAGAGACCCAGTACTTC | CASSAGNFEAETQYF
. | TRBD2 | TRBJ2-7 | TRBV5-1 | TGCGCCAGCAGCTTGGCCGGGACTAGCGGGACCTACGAGCAGTACTTC | CASSLAGTSGTYEQYF
. | TRBD1 | TRBJ2-7 | TRBV28 | TGTGCCAGCAGTGGGGGGACAGGGCACTACGAGCAGTACTTC | CASSGGTGHYEQYF
many | . | TRBJ2-3 | TRBV28 | TGTGCCAGCAGGGGGGTAATCACAGATACGCAGTATTTT | CASRGVITDTQYF
few | . | TRBJ2-7 | TRBV7-2 | TGTGCCAGCAGCTTAGGACTAGTGAGCTCCTACGAGCAGTACTTC | CASSLGLVSSYEQYF
many | . | TRBJ1-1 | TRBV18 | TGTGCCAGCTCCTCCCAGGGACTGAACACTGAAGCTTTCTTT | CASSSQGLNTEAFF
. | . | TRBJ1-3 | TRBV5-1 | TGCGCCAGCAGCTTGGATCCCCGAAACACCATATATTTT | CASSLDPRNTIYF
few | . | TRBJ2-5 | TRBV2 | TGTGCCAGCAGTGGGATCAGGTTACGCCAAGAGACCCAGTACTTC | CASSGIRLRQETQYF
. | . | TRBJ1-1 | TRBV4-3 | TGCGCCAGCAGCCAGTCAGAGAGCACTGAAGCTTTCTTT | CASSQSESTEAFF
. | . | TRBJ2-4 | TRBV6-5 | TGTGCCAGCAGTCCCCAGCAGGGAAACATTCAGTACTTC | CASSPQQGNIQYF
few | . | TRBJ2-1 | TRBV5-1 | TGCGCCAGCAGCCCGACCTCGGGGGTGCACTACAATGAGCAGTTCTTC | CASSPTSGVHYNEQFF
. | TRBD1 | TRBJ1-1 | TRBV12-3/TRBV12-4 | TGTGCCAGCAGTCCGCCCGACAGGGGTGGCACTGAAGCTTTCTTT | CASSPPDRGGTEAFF
few | . | TRBJ1-5 | TRBV6-2/TRBV6-3 | TGTGCCAGCAGTTACGGGGTAAATCAGCCCCAGCATTTT | CASSYGVNQPQHF
. | TRBD1 | TRBJ1-2 | TRBV20-1 | TGCAGTGAAAAACAGGGGGCTGACTATGGCTACACCTTC | CSEKQGADYGYTF
few | . | TRBJ2-1 | TRBV20-1 | TGCAGTGCTCAACCCCCCTGGGGAACCAATGAGCAGTTCTTC | CSAQPPWGTNEQFF
. | TRBD1 | TRBJ2-5 | TRBV2 | TGTGCCAGCATTCCGGGACAGGGAAAGACCCAGTACTTC | CASIPGQGKTQYF
many | TRBD2 | TRBJ2-5 | TRBV10-3 | TGTGCCACCAGACCGCTAGCGGGGCAAGAGACCCAGTACTTC | CATRPLAGQETQYF
. | TRBD1 | TRBJ1-2 | TRBV5-1 | TGCGCCAGCAGCGCTACCGGGACAGGGGCAACGGACTATGGCTACACCTTC | CASSATGTGATDYGYTF
many | TRBD1 | TRBJ2-5 | TRBV12-3/TRBV12-4 | TGTGCCAGCAGTCCGGGACAGCTACAAGAGACCCAGTACTTC | CASSPGQLQETQYF
few | . | TRBJ1-2 | TRBV5-4 | TGTGCCAGCAGCTTGGGGGGGTCCATGGGGGACGGCTACACCTTC | CASSLGGSMGDGYTF
. | TRBD2 | TRBJ2-3 | TRBV7-9 | TGTGCCAGCAGCTGGAGCGGGACGCCCACAGATACGCAGTATTTT | CASSWSGTPTDTQYF
few | . | TRBJ1-4 | TRBV6-5 | TGTGCCAGCAGAGTCGGGACGAATGAAAAACTGTTTTTT | CASRVGTNEKLFF
. | . | TRBJ2-2 | TRBV11-2 | TGTGCCAGCAGCTACGCTCGGGGTTCGAACACCGGGGAGCTGTTTTTT | CASSYARGSNTGELFF
few | . | TRBJ2-5 | TRBV5-1 | TGCGCCAGCAGCCTCGCACAGGGTCCCCTAAAAGAGACCCAGTACTTC | CASSLAQGPLKETQYF
. | . | TRBJ2-5 | TRBV4-1 | TGCGCCAGCAGCCAGGCGGCCAGGATAGAGACCCAGTACTTC | CASSQAARIETQYF
few | TRBD1 | TRBJ2-5 | TRBV10-3 | TGTGCCATCAACCCGACAGGGAAAGAGACCCAGTACTTC | CAINPTGKETQYF
few | TRBD1 | TRBJ2-3 | TRBV6-6 | TGTGCCAGCCGCCGGGACAGAAGCACAGATACGCAGTATTTT | CASRRDRSTDTQYF
. | . | TRBJ1-3 | TRBV4-3 | TGCGCCAGCAGCGCCGGCGGTGGTGGAAACACCATATATTTT | CASSAGGGGNTIYF